This TCR beta chain was identified in a study of PD-L1 blockade in urothelial cancer. Study-wide background: Patients began atezolizumab, 1,200 mg intravenously every 3 weeks, in the mid-2010s. T cells numbered a median of roughly 150,000 in the blood samples. Most patients, about 85% of the roughly 29, were males with bladder-origin cancer. Findings of the study overall: At 3 weeks on treatment, tumor-associated clones expanded more with durable benefit.

Clones were sequenced by immunoSEQ multiplex PCR, and TCRdb holds only the in-frame ones, with some missing. The sample records 35,000 to 55,000 clones, roughly 78% being singletons. Worth noting for this clone: As yet, its antigen is unknown.

V dropped 0 bases and J dropped 7; count of bases not matched to a gene: 9. The germline V gene has CDR1 LGHNA and CDR2 YNFKEQ. This CDR3 has 17 amino acids. The TCR comes from a man aged 65 to 79 with urothelial cancer. The genes are TRBV4-2 and TRBJ2-2; TRBD1 aligns across 9 bases. The sequencing used PBMCs, collected around atezolizumab (anti-PD-L1) treatment. The DNA for the CDR3 is TGTGCCAGCAGCCAAGATCAGGGACAGGGTGGGGGCGGGGAGCTGTTTTTT. It translates to CASSQDQGQGGGGELFF.